Included here is one T cell receptor (beta chain) sequence, with context. As yet, its antigen is unknown. Trimming at V came to 3 bases and at J to 2 bases, leaving 6 bases not matched to a gene. Germline lookup yields CDR1 MNHEY and CDR2 SMNVEV (reference sequence). This CDR3 is built from 15 residues. PCR involved 60 Vbeta and 13 Jbeta primers. The table came from immunoSEQ multiplex PCR; TCRdb's copy has only in-frame clones and leaves some out. The sample has about 150,000 clones, around 84% seen once. This specimen comes from a study of cytomegalovirus exposure and HLA in healthy donors. General study findings and limits: Rarity characterized most TCR sequences, yet some public TCRs appeared in many donors. In presence/absence analyses, roughly uniform sequencing depth across donors was assumed. Later analysis identified a missense DCLRE1C variant that was linked to TCR beta V- and J-gene trimming.

V gene TRBV27 combines with J gene TRBJ2-7; 8 positions agree with TRBD2. The sequence was collected from a woman in her 40s in good health and CMV-seropositive. The sequencing sample was made of PBMCs. The CDR3 DNA reads TGTGCCAGCAGTTTGGCGGGAGGATCAACCTACGAGCAGTACTTC. Protein: CASSLAGGSTYEQYF.